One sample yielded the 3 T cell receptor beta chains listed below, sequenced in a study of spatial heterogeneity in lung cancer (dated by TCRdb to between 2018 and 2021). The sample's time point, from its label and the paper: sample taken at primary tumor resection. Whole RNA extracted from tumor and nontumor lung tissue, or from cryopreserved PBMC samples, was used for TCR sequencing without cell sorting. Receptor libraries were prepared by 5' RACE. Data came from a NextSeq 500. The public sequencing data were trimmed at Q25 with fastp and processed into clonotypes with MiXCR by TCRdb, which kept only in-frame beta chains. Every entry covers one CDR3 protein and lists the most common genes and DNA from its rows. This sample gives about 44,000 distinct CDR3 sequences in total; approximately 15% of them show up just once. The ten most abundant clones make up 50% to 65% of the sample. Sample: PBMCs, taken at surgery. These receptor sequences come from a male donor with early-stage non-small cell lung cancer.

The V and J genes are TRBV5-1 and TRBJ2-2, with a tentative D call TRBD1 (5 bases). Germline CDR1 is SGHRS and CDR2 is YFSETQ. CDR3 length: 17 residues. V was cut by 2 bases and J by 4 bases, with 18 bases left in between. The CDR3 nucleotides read TGCGCCAGCAGCTTAACCCCAGCAGGGTCGGTCACCGGGGAGCTGTTTTTT. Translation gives CASSLTPAGSVTGELFF.

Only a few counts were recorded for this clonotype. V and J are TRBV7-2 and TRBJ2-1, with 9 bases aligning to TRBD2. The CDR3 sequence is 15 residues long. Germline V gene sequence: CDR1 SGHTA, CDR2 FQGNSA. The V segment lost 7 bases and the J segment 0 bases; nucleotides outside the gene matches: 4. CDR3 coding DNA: TGTGCCAGCACCTATAGCGGGAGCTCCTACAATGAGCAGTTCTTC. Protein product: CASTYSGSSYNEQFF.

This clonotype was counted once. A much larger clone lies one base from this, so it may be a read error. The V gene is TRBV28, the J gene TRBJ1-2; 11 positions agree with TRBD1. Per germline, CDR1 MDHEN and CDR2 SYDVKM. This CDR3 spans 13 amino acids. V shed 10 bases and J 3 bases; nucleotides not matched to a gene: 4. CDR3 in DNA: TGTGCCAACAGGACAGGGGGCTACTATGGCTACACCTTC. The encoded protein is CANRTGGYYGYTF.